The 26 T cell receptor beta chains below come from one sample, sequenced in a study of T cell changes during pregnancy in multiple sclerosis. Clones were sequenced by immunoSEQ multiplex PCR, and TCRdb holds only the in-frame ones, with some missing. Here the sample spans around 70,000 clones, roughly 92% being singletons. The source was peripheral blood, collected in the second trimester of pregnancy. The receptors originated from a female donor with multiple sclerosis, enrolled in a pregnancy study.

This clone was recorded once. This chain links TRBV7-2 with TRBJ2-2; TRBD2 might be the D (6 bases). Per germline, CDR1 SGHTA and CDR2 FQGNSA. Trimming took 0 bases from V and 6 from J, leaving 8 bases between them. The CDR3 covers 14 residues. The CDR3 region has the DNA TGTGCCAGCAGCTTAGCTTGGGGGGCCGGGGAGCTGTTTTTT. This gives the protein CASSLAWGAGELFF.

The rearrangement joins TRBV18 to TRBJ1-1, with D unresolved. Germline CDR1 is KGHSH and CDR2 is LQKENI. CDR3 length equals 15 residues. Between the trimmed V and J ends, which lost 3 bases and 4 bases, there was a span of 15 bases. The DNA for the CDR3 is TGTGCCAGCTCACCGTCGAGCGTTTTGGGCACTGAAGCTTTCTTT. Protein sequence: CASSPSSVLGTEAFF.

In the case of this clone: The junction does not match germline at one end; this may be a read error. The rearrangement uses TRBV6-1 and TRBJ1-5; tentative D call: TRBD1 (5 bases). Germline CDR1 and CDR2: MNHNS and SASEGT. There are 18 residues in the CDR3. The chain's CDR3 is CASSEEETALYSNQPQHF. The CDR3 DNA reads as TGTGCCAGCAGCGAAGAGGAGACAGCTTTGTATAGCAATCAGCCCCAGCATTTT.

The CDR3: CASSLGATDLRTGAFF. As DNA, the CDR3 is TGTGCCAGCAGCTTAGGTGCTACGGATTTGCGGACAGGAGCTTTCTTT. The V call is TRBV11-3, the J call TRBJ1-1, with 7 bases matching TRBD1. The ends lost 1 base at V and 10 bases at J; junction bases unmatched: 15. Germline CDR1 reads SGHNT; CDR2 reads YENEEA. CDR3 length equals 16 residues.

The gene calls are TRBV15 and TRBJ2-5, with TRBD2 matching 7 bases. The germline CDR1 and CDR2 sequences are LNHNV and YYDKDF (reference sequence). V trimming: 0 bases; J trimming: 1 base; junction bases outside the gene matches: 8. The length of the CDR3 is 17 residues. The CDR3 protein is CATSRDWLAARQETQYF. The DNA of the CDR3 is TGTGCCACCAGCAGAGATTGGCTAGCGGCCCGCCAAGAGACCCAGTACTTC.

The sample holds one count of this clone. DNA of the CDR3: TGTGCCAGCAGCCAAGCTCTCAGGGAGACCCAGTACTTC. Translated, it gives CASSQALRETQYF. The chain joins TRBV4-2 to TRBJ2-5; D is unclear. CDR1 and CDR2 (germline): LGHNA, YNFKEQ. Trimming stripped 1 base from V and 5 bases from J, with 8 bases between. The CDR3 is 13 residues long.

J is TRBJ1-5 and V is TRBV6-1, with D unresolved. The CDR3 is 16 amino acids. V lost 2 bases, J lost 0 bases, and 11 bases lay in between. Per germline, CDR1 MNHNS and CDR2 SASEGT. CDR3 nucleotides: TGTGCCAGCAGTGAACGGAGTAAATATAGCAATCAGCCCCAGCATTTT. This codes for CASSERSKYSNQPQHF.

This chain links TRBV7-9 with TRBJ2-7; 8 bases are shared with TRBD1. The CDR3 totals 13 residues. Unmatched junction bases numbered 8, after V lost 4 bases and J lost 9 bases. From germline, CDR1 is SEHNR and CDR2 FQNEAQ (reference sequence). The CDR3 protein is CASSSGGSSWQYF. CDR3 nucleotides: TGTGCCAGCAGCTCAGGGGGCTCTTCCTGGCAGTACTTC.

The V gene is TRBV28, the J gene TRBJ1-5; D possibly corresponds to TRBD1 (5 bases). The CDR3 spans 18 residues. Trimming cost V 3 bases and J 4 bases, with 22 bases left between them. Germline V gene sequence: CDR1 MDHEN, CDR2 SYDVKM. DNA for the CDR3: TGTGCCAGCAGTTTCCCCTTGGGGGGGGTAACGGAAAATCAGCCCCAGCATTTT. This sequence encodes CASSFPLGGVTENQPQHF.

This chain joins TRBV30 and TRBJ2-7; the D is unclear. Trimming left V 1 base short and J 2 bases short, with 6 bases between. The CDR3 consists of 12 residues. Germline V CDR1 and CDR2: GTSNPN, SVGIG (reference sequence). The CDR3 region has the DNA TGTGCCTGGAGTGACAGTCCCTACGAGCAGTACTTC. Translation: CAWSDSPYEQYF.

V is TRBV2 and J is TRBJ1-1; TRBD1 agrees at 7 bases. With V trimmed by 0 bases and J by 4 bases, 5 bases remained unmatched. This CDR3 contains 15 residues. The germline gives CDR1 SNHLY, CDR2 FYNNEI. The CDR3 DNA reads as TGTGCCAGCAGTGAAGCGAAGGGGGCAGGCACTGAAGCTTTCTTT. Encoded protein: CASSEAKGAGTEAFF.

This clone was seen more than once but under ten times. The chain recombines TRBV27 with TRBJ1-3; 9 bases align to TRBD1. Losses at the gene ends were 2 bases for V and 2 bases for J; bases not matched to a gene: 1. Per germline, CDR1 MNHEY and CDR2 SMNVEV (reference sequence). This CDR3 is 15 amino acids long. CDR3 coding DNA: TGTGCCAGCAGTTTAGGGACAGGGACTGGAAACACCATATATTTT. Translated: CASSLGTGTGNTIYF.

The rearrangement uses TRBV4-3 and TRBJ1-6, with D maybe TRBD1 (5 bases). The CDR3 loop spans 16 amino acids. Germline V gene data show CDR1 as LGHNA and CDR2 as YSLEER. V was trimmed by 3 bases and J by 3 bases, leaving 12 bases between them. The CDR3, as DNA: TGCGCCAGCAGCCATGGGACTTTAGACTATAATTCACCCCTCCACTTT. This sequence encodes CASSHGTLDYNSPLHF.

The genes are TRBV4-2 and TRBJ1-1; the D is unclear. V was cut by 3 bases and J by 6 bases, with 11 bases left in between. Looked up from germline, CDR1 is LGHNA and CDR2 is YNFKEQ. The CDR3 is 13 residues long. The chain's CDR3 is CASSHGLSAEAFF. The CDR3 DNA sequence: TGTGCCAGCAGCCACGGACTAAGCGCTGAAGCTTTCTTT.

The V and J genes are TRBV28 and TRBJ1-1; D gene uncertain. Germline CDR1 MDHEN, CDR2 SYDVKM. The CDR3 spans 15 residues. Trimming shortened V by 2 bases and J by 3 bases, and 13 bases separated the two germline ends. The CDR3 DNA reads TGTGCCAGCAGTTTAGTCCTGGGGAGATACACTGAAGCTTTCTTT. Translated, it gives CASSLVLGRYTEAFF. The whole variable domain, filled in from reference TRBV28 and TRBJ1-1, reads DVKVTQSSRYLVKRTGEKVFLECVQDMDHENMFWYRQDPGLGLRLIYFSYDVKMKEKGDIPEGYSVSREKKERFSLILESASTNQTSMYLCASSLVLGRYTEAFFGQGTRLTVV.

This sequence joins TRBV18 and TRBJ1-6; D is possibly TRBD1 (6 bases). V was pared by 8 bases and J by 13 bases, with 18 bases between. The CDR3 runs to 13 residues. In germline, CDR1 is KGHSH, CDR2 LQKENI. The CDR3 bases are TGTGCCAGCCGGGGGGCTAGGAGCACCCCCCTCCACTTT. Translated: CASRGARSTPLHF.

This clone was recorded only once. This rearrangement joins TRBV7-9 to TRBJ2-2; D gene ambiguous. The germline V and J ends were trimmed by 7 bases and 5 bases, with 8 bases remaining between them. This CDR3 comprises 12 residues. Germline V gene data show CDR1 as SEHNR and CDR2 as FQNEAQ (reference sequence). The CDR3: CASTRLTGELFF. The CDR3 region has the DNA TGTGCCAGCACCAGGCTGACCGGGGAGCTGTTTTTT.

This chain joins TRBV25-1 and TRBJ2-1; the match to TRBD1 covers 8 bases. The germline CDR1 and CDR2 sequences are MGHDK and SYGVNS. CDR3 size: 13 residues. The J segment lost 8 bases and the V segment lost 4 bases, leaving 4 bases of the junction unmatched. This chain's CDR3 is CASSGQGRHEQFF. CDR3 DNA sequence: TGTGCCAGCAGTGGACAGGGGAGGCATGAGCAGTTCTTC.

The chain combines TRBV5-1 with TRBJ2-7; 8 nucleotides agree with TRBD1. The CDR3 runs to 13 residues. Trimming cost V 4 bases and J 2 bases; bases outside gene matches: 2. Germline V gene lookup returns CDR1 SGHRS and CDR2 YFSETQ. CDR3 coding DNA: TGCGCCAGCAGCCCAGGGGGCGCCTACGAGCAGTACTTC. Residues: CASSPGGAYEQYF. Full variable domain (remainder filled in from reference TRBV5-1 and TRBJ2-7): KAGVTQTPRYLIKTRGQQVTLSCSPISGHRSVSWYQQTPGQGLQFLFEYFSETQRNKGNFPGRFSGRQFSNSRSEMNVSTLELGDSALYLCASSPGGAYEQYFGPGTRLTVT.

This clone was detected only once. The V call is TRBV28, the J call TRBJ1-5; perhaps TRBD1 as D (5 bases). Trimming took 7 bases from V and 6 from J, leaving 13 bases between them. Germline V CDR1 and CDR2: MDHEN, SYDVKM. There are 13 residues in the CDR3. The CDR3 sequence: CASTWGVSQPQHF. As DNA, the CDR3 is TGTGCCAGCACCTGGGGGGTTTCTCAGCCCCAGCATTTT.

V and J are TRBV15 and TRBJ1-4; tentatively, D is TRBD1 (5 bases). In germline, CDR1 is LNHNV, CDR2 YYDKDF (reference sequence). V was pared by 6 bases and J by 4 bases, with 9 bases between. The CDR3 covers 13 residues. CDR3 DNA: TGTGCCACCAGATTCAGGGATAATGAAAAACTGTTTTTT. Residues: CATRFRDNEKLFF.

This clone was seen a single time. The chain is built from TRBV10-3 and TRBJ1-2; D is uncertain. V lost 6 bases and J lost 6, with 11 bases in between. CDR1 is ENHRY, CDR2 SYGVKD, per germline. This CDR3 comprises 12 residues. The CDR3 DNA is TGTGCCATCAGCCCCGCGGGCCATGGCTACACCTTC. This translates into CAISPAGHGYTF.

The V and J genes are TRBV10-3 and TRBJ1-5; no definite D call. Germline loops: CDR1 ENHRY, CDR2 SYGVKD. V lost 2 bases and J lost 0, with 8 bases in between. There are 15 residues in the CDR3. CDR3 coding DNA: TGTGCCATCAGTGAGGGGAGAAATAGCAATCAGCCCCAGCATTTT. Encoded protein: CAISEGRNSNQPQHF.

J is TRBJ1-5 and V is TRBV27, with D hard to call. Per germline, CDR1 MNHEY and CDR2 SMNVEV (reference sequence). V was trimmed by 2 bases and J by 2 bases, leaving 7 bases between them. The CDR3 spans 14 residues. This CDR3 reads CASSLGTGNQPQHF. CDR3 sequence (DNA): TGTGCCAGCAGTTTAGGTACAGGCAATCAGCCCCAGCATTTT.

The chain is built from TRBV18 and TRBJ1-1, with D tentatively TRBD1 (5 bases). CDR1 KGHSH and CDR2 LQKENI come from the germline V gene. The CDR3 length is 13 residues. Trimming left V 3 bases short and J 4 bases short, with 9 bases between. In DNA, the CDR3 is TGTGCCAGCTCACCCCTCGGGGGCACTGAAGCTTTCTTT. This sequence encodes CASSPLGGTEAFF.

The genes are TRBV18 and TRBJ2-3; TRBD2 aligns across 7 bases. The CDR3 contains 15 residues. Germline-derived CDR1 and CDR2 are KGHSH and LQKENI. J lost 3 bases, V lost 6 bases, and 9 bases had no gene match. The CDR3 sequence: CASSPTSDQTDTQYF. DNA of the CDR3: TGTGCCAGCTCTCCTACTAGCGACCAAACAGATACGCAGTATTTT.